Each of the 9 T cell receptor beta chains below was sequenced from the same sample in a study of persistence of HIV-infected CD4 T cells. This was the immunoSEQ version 4 assay in survey mode. Profiled with immunoSEQ multiplex PCR; TCRdb holds only in-frame clones, not every one. The sample shows some 49,000 clones, 85% to 90% of them seen only once. Nonspecific anti-CD3/anti-CD28 bead stimulation represents the broad CD4+ T cell repertoire. Sorting selected CD4+ T cells upregulating both CD40 ligand and CD69. These receptors' antigens are unknown. Sequenced here: CD4+ T cells sorted from PBMCs after approximately 20-hour stimulation, sampled from a patient who received antiretroviral therapy. The receptors were gathered from an adult woman with HIV who was CMV-seropositive.

The chain links TRBV24-1 to TRBJ2-7, with a possible D match to TRBD2 (6 bases). Germline CDR1 reads KGHDR; CDR2 reads SFDVKD. CDR3 length: 15 residues. The V end was cut by 3 bases, the J end by 3 bases, with 14 bases between. CDR3 DNA sequence: TGTGCCACCAGTGATCGGGAGACACCTCGCTACGAGCAGTACTTC. Translation: CATSDRETPRYEQYF.

The chain couples TRBV28 to TRBJ1-4, with a weak D call TRBD1 (5 bases). Germline assignment: CDR1 MDHEN and CDR2 SYDVKM. V gave up 2 bases and J gave up 7 bases, with 11 bases separating them. This CDR3 is 14 amino acids long. This CDR3 is CASSLGREGEKLFF. The CDR3 nucleotides are TGTGCCAGCAGTTTAGGCAGGGAAGGTGAAAAACTGTTTTTT.

V and J are TRBV7-6 and TRBJ2-7; D is unclear. V gave up 3 bases and J gave up 5 bases, with 2 bases separating them. This CDR3 comprises 10 residues. From germline, CDR1 is SGHVS and CDR2 FNYEAQ. The CDR3 protein is CASSFHEQYF. The CDR3 DNA is TGTGCCAGCAGCTTTCACGAGCAGTACTTC.

The rearrangement uses TRBV7-3 and TRBJ1-2, with D unclear. The CDR3 totals 15 residues. Germline CDR1 SGHTA, CDR2 FQGTGA. V lost 2 bases, J lost 0 bases, and 10 bases lay in between. The CDR3 coding sequence is TGTGCCAGCAGCTTAGAAGCAGGATCTAACTATGGCTACACCTTC. Amino acids: CASSLEAGSNYGYTF.

This chain connects TRBV18 to TRBJ2-5; possible D gene TRBD1, 8 bases. V shed 3 bases and J shed 9 bases, with 20 bases lying between them. The CDR3 totals 15 residues. Germline V lookup: CDR1 KGHSH, CDR2 LQKENI. The CDR3 is CASSPQGGTGGPQYF. The CDR3 DNA sequence: TGTGCCAGCTCACCTCAGGGAGGGACAGGTGGACCCCAGTACTTC.

CDR3 protein: CASSYNYEQYF. CDR3 DNA: TGTGCCAGCAGTTACAACTACGAGCAGTACTTC. The chain is built from TRBV6-5 and TRBJ2-7; D is unclear. CDR3 size: 11 residues. Germline loops: CDR1 MNHEY, CDR2 SVGAGI. Trimming pared 2 bases from V and 3 bases from J, leaving 2 bases between.

The chain joins TRBV15 to TRBJ1-4, with no clear D. Trimming shortened V by 5 bases and J by 5 bases, and 15 bases separated the two germline ends. CDR1 is LNHNV and CDR2 is YYDKDF in the germline V gene (reference sequence). CDR3 length equals 15 residues. CDR3 amino acids: CATSAGRLGNEKLFF. The CDR3 DNA reads as TGTGCCACCAGCGCCGGCAGATTAGGGAATGAAAAACTGTTTTTT.

The chain links TRBV13 to TRBJ1-5, with D perhaps matching TRBD1 (5 bases). The CDR3 runs 17 residues. V was shortened by 0 bases and J by 6 bases, with 18 bases between the two germline ends. Per the germline V gene, CDR1 is PRHDT and CDR2 is FYEKMQ (reference sequence). The CDR3 region is CASSLGDGTKRGQPQHF. DNA of the CDR3: TGTGCCAGCAGCTTAGGTGATGGGACGAAGAGAGGTCAGCCCCAGCATTTT.

The chain is built from TRBV5-1 and TRBJ2-7, with D perhaps matching TRBD2 (5 bases). Looked up from germline, CDR1 is SGHRS and CDR2 is YFSETQ. V dropped 2 bases and J dropped 6 bases, with 15 bases sitting between them. CDR3 length: 14 amino acids. The DNA of the CDR3 is TGCGCCAGCAGCTTAATGGGGAACGGAGGCGAGCAGTACTTC. This codes for CASSLMGNGGEQYF.